A selection of T cell receptor beta chains follows, all from one sample in a study of neurological immune-mediated disorders. TCRdb re-called the 5' RACE reads through MiXCR, storing one row per CDR3 protein. The sample consists of about 74,000 distinct CDR3 sequences, roughly 5% of them appearing once. Sequenced input: PBMCs. These receptors were obtained from a man aged 18 to 35 with multiple sclerosis. Both conserved end residues are part of each CDR3. A D gene is named only where the DNA matches it firmly. Clone size appears in some rows only: once, few, many, or a class for an expanded clone.

TRBJ2-3 TRBV6-2/TRBV6-3 TRBD1 many 14 CASSYGTGGDTQYF TGTGCCAGCAGTTACGGGACAGGGGGCGATACGCAGTATTTT
TRBJ2-3 TRBV7-9 NA many 10 CASSLDTQYF TGTGCCAGCAGCTTGGATACGCAGTATTTT
TRBJ2-1 TRBV3-1 TRBD1 NA 13 CASSQTGKLLHFF TGTGCCAGCAGCCAGACAGGGAAACTTCTCCACTTCTTC
TRBJ1-1 TRBV5-1 TRBD1 many 13 CASSWDRGNEAFF TGCGCCAGCAGCTGGGACAGGGGGAATGAAGCTTTCTTT
TRBJ2-6 TRBV6-5 NA many 19 CASSYSIFSSLSGANVLTF TGTGCCAGCAGTTACTCGATATTCTCTTCGCTCTCTGGGGCCAACGTCCTGACTTTC
TRBJ1-6 TRBV5-1 NA many 14 CASSADSSNSPLNF TGCGCCAGCAGCGCCGACAGCAGTAATTCACCCCTCAACTTT
TRBJ2-7 TRBV3-1 NA many 15 CASSQDTTRSYEQYF TGTGCCAGCAGCCAAGACACGACTAGATCCTACGAGCAGTACTTC
TRBJ2-3 TRBV20-1 TRBD1 many 17 CSASRDRVVLSTDTQYF TGCAGTGCGAGCCGGGACAGGGTTGTTTTGAGCACAGATACGCAGTATTTT
TRBJ2-2 TRBV24-1 NA many 14 CATSDLPGRGELFF TGTGCCACCAGTGATTTGCCGGGGCGCGGGGAGCTGTTTTTT
TRBJ1-4 TRBV5-6 NA NA 14 CASSSGPTNERLFF TGTGCCAGCAGCTCTGGACCAACTAATGAAAGACTGTTTTTT
TRBJ2-3 TRBV5-1 TRBD2 many 16 CASSLGLAGVQGTQYF TGCGCCAGCAGCCTGGGACTAGCGGGAGTGCAGGGTACGCAGTATTTT
TRBJ2-7 TRBV29-1 NA many 13 CSVEGDGGYEQYF TGCAGCGTTGAAGGGGACGGAGGCTACGAGCAGTACTTC
TRBJ2-7 TRBV5-1 TRBD1 many 17 CASSSGTGGAFLNEQYF TGCGCCAGCAGCTCCGGGACAGGGGGCGCTTTCCTGAACGAGCAGTACTTC
TRBJ1-1 TRBV12-3/TRBV12-4 NA many 16 CASTLGGSGGGTEAFF TGTGCCAGCACTCTAGGAGGTTCAGGAGGGGGAACTGAAGCTTTCTTT
TRBJ2-1 TRBV20-1 NA NA 14 CSARVLGTANEQFF TGCAGTGCTAGAGTTCTAGGGACTGCCAATGAGCAGTTCTTC
TRBJ2-7 TRBV2 NA many 12 CASSDFRNEQYF TGTGCCAGCAGTGATTTTAGGAACGAGCAGTACTTC